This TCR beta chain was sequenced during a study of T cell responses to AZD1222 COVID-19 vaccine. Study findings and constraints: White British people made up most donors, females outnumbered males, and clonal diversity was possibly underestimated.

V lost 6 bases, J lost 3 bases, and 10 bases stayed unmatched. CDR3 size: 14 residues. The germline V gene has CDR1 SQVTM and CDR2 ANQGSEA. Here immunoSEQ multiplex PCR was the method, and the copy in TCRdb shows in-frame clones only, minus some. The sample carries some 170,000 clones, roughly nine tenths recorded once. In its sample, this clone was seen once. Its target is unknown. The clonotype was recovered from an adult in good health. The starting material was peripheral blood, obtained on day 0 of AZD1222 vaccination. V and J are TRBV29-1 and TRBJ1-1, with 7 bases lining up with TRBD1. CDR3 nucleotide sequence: TGCAGCGTCCGTCAGGGGGGGTCGGACACTGAAGCTTTCTTT. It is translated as CSVRQGGSDTEAFF.